This entry concerns a single T cell receptor (beta chain). Antigen specificity is unknown. The data originate from a study of cytomegalovirus exposure and HLA in healthy donors. General study results and limits: Differences between HLA loci emerged in a later analysis of TCR association rates, with DRB1 most and HLA-C fewest. There were a few CMV-associated chains whose specificity for CMV antigens was confirmed in vitro.

Germline V CDR1 and CDR2: MDHEN, SYDVKM. The CDR3 runs 15 residues. V was pared by 2 bases and J by 0 bases, with 3 bases of the junction left unmatched. The PCR contained 60 Vbeta and 13 Jbeta primers. Original analysis: The count from a later analysis was 65 million to 90 million unique TCR beta chains, roughly 11 million of them shared. Only in-frame clones appear in the TCRdb table, and some are missing; sequencing was by immunoSEQ multiplex PCR. V and J calls and clone size are given by that table; D and trimming were obtained from the DNA. Of 95,000 to 150,000 clones in the sample, over 70% are singletons; the top ten hold less than 3.5%.

Material: PBMCs. The TCR was taken from a woman aged 40 to 55 in good health and CMV-seropositive. This chain uses TRBV28 with TRBJ1-2; 7 bases line up with TRBD1. The CDR3 DNA reads TGTGCCAGCAGTTTAGACAGGGCAACTAACTATGGCTACACCTTC. It codes for CASSLDRATNYGYTF.